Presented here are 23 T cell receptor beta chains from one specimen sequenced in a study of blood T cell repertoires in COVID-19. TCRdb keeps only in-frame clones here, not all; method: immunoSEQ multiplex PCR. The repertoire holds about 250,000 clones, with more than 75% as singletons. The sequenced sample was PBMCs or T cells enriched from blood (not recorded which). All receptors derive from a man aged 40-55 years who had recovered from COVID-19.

CDR3 amino acids: CASSWITVGGELFF. The CDR3 coding sequence is TGTGCCAGCAGCTGGATTACAGTGGGCGGGGAGCTGTTTTTT. The chain recombines TRBV11-2 with TRBJ2-2; no clear D. Germline V CDR1 and CDR2: SGHAT, FQNNGV. Between the trimmed V and J ends, which lost 4 bases and 7 bases, there was a span of 13 bases. This CDR3 is built from 14 residues.

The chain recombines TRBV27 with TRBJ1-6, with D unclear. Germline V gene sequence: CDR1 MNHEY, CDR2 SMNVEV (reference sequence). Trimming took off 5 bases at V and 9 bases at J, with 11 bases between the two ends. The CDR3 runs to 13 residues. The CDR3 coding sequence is TGTGCCAGCAGTCATAATGGCGGTTCACCCCTCCACTTT. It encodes CASSHNGGSPLHF.

The CDR3 DNA sequence: TGTGCCAGCAGCTTAGACGGAGGGTTCTTGCAGCCCCAGCATTTT. This codes for CASSLDGGFLQPQHF. The chain has TRBV7-2 and TRBJ1-5; D unclear. V shed 1 base and J shed 7 bases, with 14 bases lying between them. The CDR3 runs to 15 residues. Germline assignment: CDR1 SGHTA and CDR2 FQGNSA.

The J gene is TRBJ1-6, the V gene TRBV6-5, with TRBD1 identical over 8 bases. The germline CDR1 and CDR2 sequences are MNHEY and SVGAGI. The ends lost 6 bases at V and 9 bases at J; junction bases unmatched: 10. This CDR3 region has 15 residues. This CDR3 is CASSRGQGEGSPLHF. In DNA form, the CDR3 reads TGTGCCAGCAGCAGAGGACAGGGAGAAGGTTCACCCCTCCACTTT.

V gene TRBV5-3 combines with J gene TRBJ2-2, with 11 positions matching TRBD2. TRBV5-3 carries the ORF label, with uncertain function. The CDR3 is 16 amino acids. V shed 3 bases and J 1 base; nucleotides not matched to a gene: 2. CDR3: CARSSLAGGNTGELFF. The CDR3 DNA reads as TGTGCCAGAAGCTCGCTAGCGGGGGGGAACACCGGGGAGCTGTTTTTT.

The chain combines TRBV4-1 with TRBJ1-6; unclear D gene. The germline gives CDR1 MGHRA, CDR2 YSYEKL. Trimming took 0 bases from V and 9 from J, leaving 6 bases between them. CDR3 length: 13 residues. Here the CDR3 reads CASSQEAGSPLHF. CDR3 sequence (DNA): TGCGCCAGCAGCCAAGAGGCGGGTTCACCCCTCCACTTT.

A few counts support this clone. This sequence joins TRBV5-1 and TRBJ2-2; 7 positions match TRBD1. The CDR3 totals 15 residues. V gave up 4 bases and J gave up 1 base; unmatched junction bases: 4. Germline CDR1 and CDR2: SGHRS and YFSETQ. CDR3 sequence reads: CASSERTGNTGELFF. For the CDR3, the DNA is TGCGCCAGCAGCGAACGGACAGGGAACACCGGGGAGCTGTTTTTT. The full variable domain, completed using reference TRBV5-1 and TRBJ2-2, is KAGVTQTPRYLIKTRGQQVTLSCSPISGHRSVSWYQQTPGQGLQFLFEYFSETQRNKGNFPGRFSGRQFSNSRSEMNVSTLELGDSALYLCASSERTGNTGELFFGEGSRLTVL.

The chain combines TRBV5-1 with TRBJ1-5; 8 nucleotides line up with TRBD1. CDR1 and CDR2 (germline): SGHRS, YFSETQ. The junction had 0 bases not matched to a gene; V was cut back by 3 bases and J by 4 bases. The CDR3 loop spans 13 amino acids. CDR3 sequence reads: CASSWTGNQPQHF. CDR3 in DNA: TGCGCCAGCAGCTGGACAGGGAATCAGCCCCAGCATTTT.

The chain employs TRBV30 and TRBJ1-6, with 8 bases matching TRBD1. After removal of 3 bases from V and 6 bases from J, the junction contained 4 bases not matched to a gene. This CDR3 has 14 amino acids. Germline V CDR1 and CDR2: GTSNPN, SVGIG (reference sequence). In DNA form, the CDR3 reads TGTGCCTGGAGGACAGGGGAATTTAATTCACCCCTCCACTTT. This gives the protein CAWRTGEFNSPLHF.

The CDR3 sequence: CASRRQGTETQYF. In DNA form, the CDR3 reads TGTGCCAGCAGAAGACAGGGTACGGAGACCCAGTACTTC. The rearrangement joins TRBV6-6 to TRBJ2-5; 7 bases line up with TRBD1. The length of the CDR3 is 13 residues. Germline trimming cut 6 bases from V and 5 bases from J; bases unmatched to any gene: 6. Germline loops: CDR1 MNHNY, CDR2 SVGAGI (reference sequence).

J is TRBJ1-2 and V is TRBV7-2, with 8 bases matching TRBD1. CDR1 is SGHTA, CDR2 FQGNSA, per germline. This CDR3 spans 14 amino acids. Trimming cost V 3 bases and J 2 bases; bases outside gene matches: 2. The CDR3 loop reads CASSFRQGNYGYTF. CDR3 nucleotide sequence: TGTGCCAGCAGCTTTAGACAGGGGAACTATGGCTACACCTTC.

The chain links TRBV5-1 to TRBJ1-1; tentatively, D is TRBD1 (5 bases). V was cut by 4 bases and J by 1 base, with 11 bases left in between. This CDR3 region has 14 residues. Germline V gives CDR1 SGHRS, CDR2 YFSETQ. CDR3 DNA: TGCGCCAGCAGCCGGACGGACAAGAACACTGAAGCTTTCTTT. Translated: CASSRTDKNTEAFF.

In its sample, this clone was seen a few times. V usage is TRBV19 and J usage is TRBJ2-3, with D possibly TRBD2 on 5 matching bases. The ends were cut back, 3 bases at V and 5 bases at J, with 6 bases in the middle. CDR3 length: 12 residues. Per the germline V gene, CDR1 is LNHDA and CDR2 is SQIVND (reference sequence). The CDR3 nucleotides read TGTGCCAGTAGTATCGGAGGAGATACGCAGTATTTT. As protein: CASSIGGDTQYF.

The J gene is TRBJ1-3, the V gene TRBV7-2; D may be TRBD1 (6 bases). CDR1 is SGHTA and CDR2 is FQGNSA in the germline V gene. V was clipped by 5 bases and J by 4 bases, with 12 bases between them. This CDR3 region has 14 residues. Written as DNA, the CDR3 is TGTGCCAGCAGCCTCGGACAGCTGGGAAACACCATATATTTT. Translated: CASSLGQLGNTIYF.

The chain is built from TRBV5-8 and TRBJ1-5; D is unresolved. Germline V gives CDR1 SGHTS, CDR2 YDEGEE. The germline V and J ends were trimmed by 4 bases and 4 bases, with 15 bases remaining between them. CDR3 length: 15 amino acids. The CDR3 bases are TGTGCCAGCAGCCGTTTTAGGAGAGCAAATCAGCCCCAGCATTTT. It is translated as CASSRFRRANQPQHF.

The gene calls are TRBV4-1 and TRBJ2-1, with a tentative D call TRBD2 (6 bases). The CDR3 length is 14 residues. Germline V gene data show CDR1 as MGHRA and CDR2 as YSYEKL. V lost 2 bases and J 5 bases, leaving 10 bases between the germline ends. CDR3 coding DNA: TGCGCCAGCAGCCAATATTCGGGGGACAATGAGCAGTTCTTC. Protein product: CASSQYSGDNEQFF.

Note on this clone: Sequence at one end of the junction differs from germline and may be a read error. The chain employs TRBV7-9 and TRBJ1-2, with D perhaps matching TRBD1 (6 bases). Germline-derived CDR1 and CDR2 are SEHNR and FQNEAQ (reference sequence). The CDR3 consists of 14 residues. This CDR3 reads CASTLQGLNYGYTF. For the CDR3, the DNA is TGTGCCAGCACCTTACAGGGCTTGAACTATGGCTACACCTTC.

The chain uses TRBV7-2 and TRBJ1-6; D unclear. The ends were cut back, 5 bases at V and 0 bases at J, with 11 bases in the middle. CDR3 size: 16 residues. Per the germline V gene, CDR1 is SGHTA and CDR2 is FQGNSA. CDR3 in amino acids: CASSLFSSSYNSPLHF. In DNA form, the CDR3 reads TGTGCCAGCAGCCTATTTTCGAGCTCCTATAATTCACCCCTCCACTTT.

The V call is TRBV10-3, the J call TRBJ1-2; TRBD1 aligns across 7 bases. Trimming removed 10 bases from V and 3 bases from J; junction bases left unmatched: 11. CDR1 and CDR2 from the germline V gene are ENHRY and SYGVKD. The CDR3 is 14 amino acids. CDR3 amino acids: CANSLDRVDYGYTF. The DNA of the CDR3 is TGTGCCAACTCACTCGACAGGGTGGACTATGGCTACACCTTC.

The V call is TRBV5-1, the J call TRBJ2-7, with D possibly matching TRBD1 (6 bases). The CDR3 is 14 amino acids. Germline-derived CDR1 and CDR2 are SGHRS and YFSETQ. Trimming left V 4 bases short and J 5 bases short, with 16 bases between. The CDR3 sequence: CASSPPGDNDEQYF. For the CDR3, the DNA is TGCGCCAGCAGCCCCCCCGGGGACAACGACGAGCAGTACTTC. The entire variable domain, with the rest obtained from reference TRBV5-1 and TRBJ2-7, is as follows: KAGVTQTPRYLIKTRGQQVTLSCSPISGHRSVSWYQQTPGQGLQFLFEYFSETQRNKGNFPGRFSGRQFSNSRSEMNVSTLELGDSALYLCASSPPGDNDEQYFGPGTRLTVT.

The DNA of the CDR3 is TGTGCCAGCAACCGGGTCTTCACCGGGGAGCTGTTTTTT. Amino acids: CASNRVFTGELFF. V and J are TRBV28 and TRBJ2-2; D unresolved. Germline values: CDR1 MDHEN, CDR2 SYDVKM. The CDR3 covers 13 residues. V lost 7 bases and J 4 bases, leaving 10 bases between the germline ends.

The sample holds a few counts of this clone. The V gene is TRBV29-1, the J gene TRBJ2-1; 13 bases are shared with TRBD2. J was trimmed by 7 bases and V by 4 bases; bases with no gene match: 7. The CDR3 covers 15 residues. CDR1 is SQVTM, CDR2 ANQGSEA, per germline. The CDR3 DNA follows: TGCAGCGTTGGAGGACTAGCGGGAGTCGATAATGAGCAGTTCTTC. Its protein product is CSVGGLAGVDNEQFF.

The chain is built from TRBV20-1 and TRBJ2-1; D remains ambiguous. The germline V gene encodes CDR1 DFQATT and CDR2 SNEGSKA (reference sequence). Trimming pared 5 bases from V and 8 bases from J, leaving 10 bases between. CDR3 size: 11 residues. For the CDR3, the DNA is TGCAGTGCTCCTATCATCCATGAGCAGTTCTTC. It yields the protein CSAPIIHEQFF.